This T cell receptor beta chain was sequenced during a study of cytomegalovirus exposure and HLA in healthy donors. Whole-study results and caveats: The classifier was said to identify cytomegalovirus status with high specificity and sensitivity.

This CDR3 is 14 amino acids long. The V gene's germline CDR1 is SGHRS and CDR2 YFSETQ. Losses at the gene ends were 5 bases for V and 7 bases for J; bases not matched to a gene: 4. 60 Vbeta and 13 Jbeta primers were used in PCR. The assay was immunoSEQ multiplex PCR, and TCRdb's table has in-frame clones only and misses some. The sample has around 70,000 clones, and its top ten clones hold 4.5% to 5%. A word on this clone: The antigen is undetermined.

Sequenced input: PBMCs. The sequence came from a man aged 40-50 years in good health and CMV-seronegative. The chain joins TRBV5-1 to TRBJ2-2; TRBD1 aligns across 11 bases. CDR3 in DNA: TGCGCCAGCAGGCCCGGGACAGGGGGCGGGGAGCTGTTTTTT. Amino acids: CASRPGTGGGELFF.